A single sample is the source of the 11 T cell receptor beta chains below, sequenced in a study of T cells in Graves' hyperthyroidism and ophthalmopathy (dated by TCRdb to the late 2010s). Libraries came from multiplex PCR. For sequencing, an Illumina HiSeq 2000 was employed. The TCR beta CDR3 regions were amplified from RNA transcripts. For the first round of RT-PCR on the TCR CDR3, the HTBI primer set was used together with the Qiagen OneStep RT-PCR kit. TCRdb's own reprocessing of the public reads used fastp at Q25 and MiXCR and kept productive beta chains. Each entry merges the rows of one CDR3 protein and shows their most common DNA and genes. The sample records approximately 640,000 distinct CDR3 sequences, roughly a sixth of which are singletons. Around 15% of the sample goes to the ten largest clones. Sample: blood. These receptors came from a man aged 50-59 years with Graves' hyperthyroidism.

This chain links TRBV24-1 with TRBJ2-3; D may be TRBD1 (5 bases). Germline loops: CDR1 KGHDR, CDR2 SFDVKD. Trimming stripped 4 bases from V and 2 bases from J, with 15 bases between. This CDR3 has 16 residues. The CDR3 sequence: CATSDFGHADTDTQYF. CDR3 coding DNA: TGTGCCACCAGTGACTTCGGACACGCCGACACAGATACGCAGTATTTT.

This clonotype was observed many times. J is TRBJ2-3 and V is TRBV5-5, with D uncertain. The CDR3 runs 14 residues. The germline gives CDR1 SGHKS, CDR2 YYEKEE (reference sequence). The ends were cut back, 0 bases at V and 5 bases at J, with 10 bases in the middle. Here the CDR3 DNA reads TGTGCCAGCAGCTTGGAAGCCTTGGGAGATACGCAGTATTTT. Translation gives CASSLEALGDTQYF.

This clonotype appeared many times. This chain joins TRBV27 and TRBJ2-1; D possibly corresponds to TRBD2 (6 bases). Trimming took 6 bases from V and 6 from J, leaving 12 bases between them. This CDR3 is built from 13 residues. Per the germline V gene, CDR1 is MNHEY and CDR2 is SMNVEV (reference sequence). The CDR3 DNA is TGTGCCAGCAGCTTGAGTAGCGGCAATGAGCAGTTCTTC. Protein sequence: CASSLSSGNEQFF.

The chain combines TRBV9 with TRBJ1-1; 7 nucleotides agree with TRBD1. V lost 4 bases, J lost 5 bases, and 8 bases stayed unmatched. The germline gives CDR1 SGDLS, CDR2 YYNGEE. CDR3 length: 14 residues. The CDR3 is CASSSRGEVTEAFF. CDR3 nucleotides: TGTGCCAGCAGCTCCAGGGGGGAGGTAACTGAAGCTTTCTTT. The whole variable domain, remainder taken from reference TRBV9 and TRBJ1-1, is DSGVTQTPKHLITATGQRVTLRCSPRSGDLSVYWYQQSLDQGLQFLIQYYNGEERAKGNILERFSAQQFPDLHSELNLSSLELGDSALYFCASSSRGEVTEAFFGQGTRLTVV.

This clonotype showed up many times. V is TRBV7-6 and J is TRBJ2-3, with 10 positions matching TRBD1. Trimming took 3 bases from V and 4 from J; bases not matched to a gene: 16. Germline V gene sequence: CDR1 SGHVS, CDR2 FNYEAQ. The CDR3 has 19 amino acids. The CDR3 bases are TGTGCCAGCAGCTTTGGCGACAGGGGGCTCGTACCGGATCCAGATACGCAGTATTTT. Protein: CASSFGDRGLVPDPDTQYF.

The genes are TRBV18 and TRBJ2-7, with D maybe TRBD2 (6 bases). In germline, CDR1 is KGHSH, CDR2 LQKENI. Trimming removed 2 bases from V and 6 bases from J, with 20 bases in between. The CDR3 consists of 16 residues. The CDR3 bases are TGTGCCAGCTCACCAGGTGTTCGGTCAAGGGGAGGCGAGCAGTACTTC. This encodes CASSPGVRSRGGEQYF. The full variable domain, with the rest looked up from reference TRBV18 and TRBJ2-7, is NAGVMQNPRHLVRRRGQEARLRCSPMKGHSHVYWYRQLPEEGLKFMVYLQKENIIDESGMPKERFSAEFPKEGPSILRIQQVVRGDSAAYFCASSPGVRSRGGEQYFGPGTRLTVT.

This clonotype was counted at least ten times. The rearrangement uses TRBV11-2 and TRBJ1-2; D might be TRBD1 (5 bases). Per germline, CDR1 SGHAT and CDR2 FQNNGV. Trimming took 0 bases from V and 8 from J, leaving 16 bases between them. This CDR3 has 15 residues. This CDR3 is CASSLEATLGGGYTF. The CDR3 bases are TGTGCCAGCAGCTTAGAAGCGACACTCGGGGGAGGCTACACCTTC.

This clonotype appeared many times. V usage is TRBV19 and J usage is TRBJ1-5; D is uncertain. Germline-derived CDR1 and CDR2 are LNHDA and SQIVND (reference sequence). CDR3 length: 14 residues. The ends were cut back, 7 bases at V and 4 bases at J, with 14 bases in the middle. The CDR3: CASTPPGWNQPQHF. The CDR3 DNA reads TGTGCCAGTACTCCGCCCGGGTGGAATCAGCCCCAGCATTTT.

This chain uses TRBV19 with TRBJ2-6; D gene ambiguous. Germline V gene lookup returns CDR1 LNHDA and CDR2 SQIVND (reference sequence). The CDR3 loop spans 17 amino acids. Trimming removed 7 bases from V and 0 bases from J, with 16 bases in between. In DNA form, the CDR3 reads TGTGCCAGTAAAGTATCTCTCGGAAGCTCTGGGGCCAACGTCCTGACTTTC. Amino acids: CASKVSLGSSGANVLTF.

This clonotype was seen repeatedly, ten times or more. This chain links TRBV7-9 with TRBJ2-5; the match to TRBD2 covers 9 bases. There are 16 residues in the CDR3. V gave up 5 bases and J gave up 5 bases; unmatched junction bases: 12. Germline values: CDR1 SEHNR, CDR2 FQNEAQ (reference sequence). The CDR3 sequence is CASSGRLVAGVETQYF. CDR3 nucleotide sequence: TGTGCCAGCAGCGGCCGGTTGGTAGCGGGAGTGGAGACCCAGTACTTC.

Many counts were recorded for this clonotype. The chain carries TRBV12-3 or TRBV12-4 and TRBJ1-2; a weak D match, TRBD1 (5 bases). The CDR3 has 14 residues. The ends were cut back, 1 base at V and 3 bases at J, with 9 bases in the middle. CDR3 sequence reads: CASSLGGQHYGYTF. The CDR3 DNA is TGTGCCAGCAGTTTAGGGGGCCAGCACTATGGCTACACCTTC.